The rows below give T cell receptor beta chains drawn from one sample of a study of T cell responses to AZD1222 COVID-19 vaccine. Libraries were prepared by immunoSEQ multiplex PCR; TCRdb keeps only in-frame clonotypes and omits some of them. This table has some 180,000 clones, 91% appearing once. The sample consisted of peripheral blood, taken 28 days after the second AZD1222 dose. The receptor set was obtained from an adult who received the AZD1222 COVID-19 vaccine. Each CDR3 is given with its conserved first and last residue. A D gene is named only where the DNA matches it firmly. A clone size is listed for some rows: how often the clone was seen (once, few, many), or a class if it is expanded.

J gene,V gene,D gene,CDR3 length,clone size,CDR3 protein,CDR3 DNA
TRBJ1-2,TRBV4-2,TRBD1,18,once,CASSQRTTGGSRAYGYTF,TGTGCCAGCAGCCAAAGAACGACAGGGGGCTCTAGGGCTTATGGCTACACCTTC
TRBJ2-2,TRBV9,NA,15,NA,CASSVQGGGTGELFF,TGTGCCAGCAGCGTACAAGGTGGGGGCACCGGGGAGCTGTTTTTT
TRBJ1-3,TRBV5-8,NA,15,NA,CASNRELSSGNTIYF,TGTGCCAGCAACAGGGAGTTGAGCTCTGGAAACACCATATATTTT
TRBJ2-7,TRBV15,NA,15,NA,CATSRDLSGIYEQYF,TGTGCCACCAGCAGAGATTTATCGGGAATCTACGAGCAGTACTTC
TRBJ1-3,TRBV2,NA,13,NA,CASNMAFGNTIYF,TGTGCCAGCAACATGGCGTTCGGAAACACCATATATTTT
TRBJ2-5,TRBV18,NA,15,NA,CASSPPGTRRETQYF,TGTGCCAGCTCACCACCAGGGACTCGGCGAGAGACCCAGTACTTC
TRBJ2-3,TRBV29-1,NA,12,NA,CSVGPNTDTQYF,TGCAGCGTTGGGCCAAACACAGATACGCAGTATTTT
TRBJ2-1,TRBV6-4,NA,14,NA,CASSGVHGLNEQFF,TGTGCCAGCAGTGGGGTCCACGGACTAAATGAGCAGTTCTTC
TRBJ1-1,TRBV4-1,NA,14,NA,CASSPEWSGTEAFF,TGCGCCAGCAGCCCCGAGTGGAGTGGCACTGAAGCTTTCTTT
TRBJ1-4,TRBV2,NA,12,NA,CASRQTREKLFF,TGTGCCAGCAGACAAACCAGGGAAAAACTGTTTTTT
TRBJ2-3,TRBV2,TRBD2,17,NA,CASSEAELAGTTDTQYF,TGTGCCAGCAGTGAAGCGGAATTAGCGGGAACCACAGATACGCAGTATTTT
TRBJ2-7,TRBV5-4,TRBD1,14,NA,CASSQGTDPYEQYF,TGTGCCAGCAGCCAGGGGACAGACCCCTACGAGCAGTACTTC
TRBJ1-2,TRBV5-6,NA,12,NA,CASSPRGHGYTF,TGTGCCAGCAGCCCCCGGGGGCATGGCTACACCTTC
TRBJ2-2,TRBV3-1/TRBV3-2,NA,14,once,CASSQSTRTGELFF,TGTGCCAGCAGCCAGAGCACGAGAACCGGGGAGCTGTTTTTT
TRBJ2-5,TRBV29-1,TRBD2,16,NA,CSVEIFEAGGEETQYF,TGCAGCGTTGAAATTTTTGAGGCGGGAGGGGAGGAGACCCAGTACTTC
TRBJ2-5,TRBV2,TRBD2,18,NA,CASRGLAGGSTVGETQYF,TGTGCCAGCAGGGGACTAGCGGGAGGGTCAACGGTGGGGGAGACCCAGTACTTC
TRBJ2-7,TRBV21-1,NA,16,NA,CASSSYQTSSHYEQYF,TGTGCCAGCAGCTCTTACCAGACTAGCAGCCACTACGAGCAGTACTTC
TRBJ1-2,TRBV2,TRBD1,12,NA,CASRTGFDGYTF,TGTGCCAGCAGGACAGGGTTCGATGGCTACACCTTC
TRBJ1-2,TRBV5-8,NA,12,NA,CAGGRWNYGYTF,TGTGCGGGGGGGCGCTGGAACTATGGCTACACCTTC
TRBJ1-6,TRBV30,TRBD1,16,NA,CAWRNRGRPYNSPLHF,TGTGCCTGGAGGAACAGGGGCCGTCCCTATAATTCACCCCTCCACTTT
TRBJ1-4,TRBV3-1/TRBV3-2,NA,15,NA,CASSQGGVTNEKLFF,TGTGCCAGCAGCCAAGGGGGGGTAACTAATGAAAAACTGTTTTTT
TRBJ1-2,TRBV19,NA,15,NA,CASSLMTAINYGYTF,TGTGCCAGTAGCCTTATGACAGCTATTAACTATGGCTACACCTTC
TRBJ2-2,TRBV11-3,NA,14,NA,CASSLVRGTGELFF,TGTGCCAGCAGCTTAGTTAGGGGCACCGGGGAGCTGTTTTTT
TRBJ2-7,TRBV10-1,TRBD2,19,NA,CASSETHPGLAGGRYEQYF,TGCGCCAGCAGTGAGACCCACCCCGGACTAGCGGGAGGAAGGTACGAGCAGTACTTC
TRBJ2-7,TRBV5-1,TRBD2,13,NA,CASSPLTSGEQYF,TGCGCCAGCAGCCCACTGACTAGCGGGGAGCAGTACTTC
TRBJ2-2,TRBV11-2,NA,12,once,CASSSGTGELFF,TGTGCCAGCAGCTCCGGTACCGGGGAGCTGTTTTTT
TRBJ2-5,TRBV4-3,TRBD2,15,once,CASSQETSGLETQYF,TGCGCCAGCAGCCAAGAGACTAGCGGGCTAGAGACCCAGTACTTC
TRBJ1-2,TRBV2,NA,15,NA,CASSEPGETPYGYTF,TGTGCCAGCAGTGAACCGGGGGAGACTCCTTATGGCTACACCTTC
TRBJ2-7,TRBV18,NA,14,NA,CASSPRAGDYEQYF,TGTGCCAGCTCTCCCCGGGCAGGGGATTACGAGCAGTACTTC
TRBJ2-7,TRBV19,TRBD2,15,NA,CASSVTSGIVYEQYF,TGTGCCAGTAGTGTAACTAGCGGGATCGTTTACGAGCAGTACTTC
TRBJ1-2,TRBV18,NA,16,NA,CASSPQFGLANYGYTF,TGTGCCAGCTCACCACAGTTTGGTCTAGCTAACTATGGCTACACCTTC
TRBJ2-7,TRBV7-9,NA,12,NA,CASSSEIYEQYF,TGTGCCAGCAGCTCTGAAATCTACGAGCAGTACTTC
TRBJ2-7,TRBV9,NA,14,NA,CASSVDSLAYEQYF,TGTGCCAGCAGCGTAGATTCATTAGCCTACGAGCAGTACTTC
TRBJ1-1,TRBV5-6,TRBD1,14,NA,CASSLRQGMTEAFF,TGTGCCAGCAGCCTCAGACAGGGGATGACTGAAGCTTTCTTT
TRBJ2-2,TRBV27,NA,13,NA,CASSLLPTGELFF,TGTGCCAGCAGTTTGTTGCCCACCGGGGAGCTGTTTTTT
TRBJ2-3,TRBV18,TRBD1,15,NA,CASSKDRWNTDTQYF,TGTGCCAGCTCAAAGGACAGGTGGAACACAGATACGCAGTATTTT